Listed below are T cell receptor beta chains from one sample, sequenced in a study of blood T cell repertoires in COVID-19. Clones were read by immunoSEQ multiplex PCR, and TCRdb kept only the in-frame ones, dropping some. Seen here are 200,000 to 250,000 clones, 65% to 90% observed once, and the top ten hold about 3.8%. Sequenced input: PBMCs or T cells enriched from blood (not recorded which). Receptor source: a woman between 40 and 50 years old with acute COVID-19. CDR3s include the opening cysteine and the closing phenylalanine or tryptophan. Fields, in order: V gene, J gene, clone size, D gene, CDR3 DNA, CDR3 protein. D genes are given only for firm matches. The size entry is marked missing in some rows and otherwise reads once, few, many or a size class.

v_call: TRBV28
j_call: TRBJ1-5
clone_size: NA
d_call: TRBD1
cdr3_nt: TGTGCCAGCAGCCCCGACAGGGTTGGCAATCAGCCCCAGCATTTT
cdr3_aa: CASSPDRVGNQPQHF

v_call: TRBV19
j_call: TRBJ1-6
clone_size: NA
d_call: NA
cdr3_nt: TGTGCCAGTAGTATGGGGCCGGTTAATTCACCCCTCCACTTT
cdr3_aa: CASSMGPVNSPLHF

v_call: TRBV7-7
j_call: TRBJ2-7
clone_size: NA
d_call: NA
cdr3_nt: TGTGCCAGCAGCTCCGGGCAGGGAAGTCGGCAGTACTTC
cdr3_aa: CASSSGQGSRQYF

v_call: TRBV19
j_call: TRBJ1-5
clone_size: NA
d_call: TRBD1
cdr3_nt: TGTGCCATTCAACAGGGGAATCAGCCCCAGCATTTT
cdr3_aa: CAIQQGNQPQHF

v_call: TRBV20-1
j_call: TRBJ2-7
clone_size: NA
d_call: NA
cdr3_nt: TGCAGTGCTAGTACGGGGGCCTACGAGCAGTACTTC
cdr3_aa: CSASTGAYEQYF

v_call: TRBV21-1
j_call: TRBJ1-4
clone_size: NA
d_call: NA
cdr3_nt: TGTGCCAGCAGCAAAGTGGAAACCGGGACACCACTTGCAACTAATGAAAAACTGTTTTTT
cdr3_aa: CASSKVETGTPLATNEKLFF

v_call: TRBV5-1
j_call: TRBJ1-1
clone_size: NA
d_call: NA
cdr3_nt: TGCGCCAGCAGCTTGGATGACACCCGGGGGACTGAAGCTTTCTTT
cdr3_aa: CASSLDDTRGTEAFF

v_call: TRBV7-6
j_call: TRBJ2-7
clone_size: NA
d_call: NA
cdr3_nt: TGTGCCAGCAGCTTTAGCACCCCGTCCTCCTCAAGCTCCTACGAGCAGTACTTC
cdr3_aa: CASSFSTPSSSSSYEQYF

v_call: TRBV6-5
j_call: TRBJ1-1
clone_size: NA
d_call: TRBD1
cdr3_nt: TGTGCCAGCAGTTACTCGACAGGGATGAAGACTGAAGCTTTCTTT
cdr3_aa: CASSYSTGMKTEAFF

v_call: TRBV12-3/TRBV12-4
j_call: TRBJ1-2
clone_size: NA
d_call: NA
cdr3_nt: TGTGCCAGCAGCCAGGGGTCTAACTATGGCTACACCTTC
cdr3_aa: CASSQGSNYGYTF

v_call: TRBV28
j_call: TRBJ2-1
clone_size: NA
d_call: TRBD1
cdr3_nt: TGTGCCAGCTCCTCAGGGGGCGGGATGCCCCCCAATGAGCAGTTCTTC
cdr3_aa: CASSSGGGMPPNEQFF

v_call: TRBV27
j_call: TRBJ1-2
clone_size: few
d_call: TRBD1
cdr3_nt: TGTGCCAGCAGCGTTCTCCCCGGACAGGGTGACTATGGCTACACCTTC
cdr3_aa: CASSVLPGQGDYGYTF

v_call: TRBV28
j_call: TRBJ2-5
clone_size: NA
d_call: TRBD2
cdr3_nt: TGTGCCAGCAGGACTAGCTGGCAGACCCAGTACTTC
cdr3_aa: CASRTSWQTQYF

v_call: TRBV5-1
j_call: TRBJ2-4
clone_size: NA
d_call: TRBD2
cdr3_nt: TGCGCCAGCAGCCCCCAAGCGGGAGGGCTTGGGAACATTCAGTACTTC
cdr3_aa: CASSPQAGGLGNIQYF

v_call: TRBV9
j_call: TRBJ2-1
clone_size: once
d_call: TRBD2
cdr3_nt: TGTGCCAGCAGCAATCCATCACTAGCGGGAGCTGACGCAGGGTCCTACAATGAGCAGTTCTTC
cdr3_aa: CASSNPSLAGADAGSYNEQFF

v_call: TRBV4-3
j_call: TRBJ1-3
clone_size: NA
d_call: NA
cdr3_nt: TGCGCCAGCAGCCAATCAGGGGTCGGAAACACCATATATTTT
cdr3_aa: CASSQSGVGNTIYF

v_call: TRBV6-5
j_call: TRBJ2-3
clone_size: NA
d_call: TRBD2
cdr3_nt: TGTGCCAGCAGTTTGAGCGGGGCTAGCACAGATACGCAGTATTTT
cdr3_aa: CASSLSGASTDTQYF

v_call: TRBV24-1
j_call: TRBJ2-5
clone_size: NA
d_call: TRBD1
cdr3_nt: TGTGCCACCAGTGATCGCGGACAGGGAAGGCGAGAGACCCAGTACTTC
cdr3_aa: CATSDRGQGRRETQYF

v_call: TRBV6-1
j_call: TRBJ2-1
clone_size: NA
d_call: TRBD2
cdr3_nt: TGTGCCAGCAGTGAAACGGTAGCGGGGCTTTACAATGAGCAGTTCTTC
cdr3_aa: CASSETVAGLYNEQFF

v_call: TRBV7-9
j_call: TRBJ1-1
clone_size: few
d_call: NA
cdr3_nt: TGTGCCAGCAGCTCACAGGGTACCATGAACACTGAAGCTTTCTTT
cdr3_aa: CASSSQGTMNTEAFF

v_call: TRBV7-8
j_call: TRBJ2-7
clone_size: NA
d_call: TRBD1
cdr3_nt: TGTGCCGTCTCCGGAACAGGGGGCCTTGTGAGGGAGCAGTACTTC
cdr3_aa: CAVSGTGGLVREQYF

v_call: TRBV15
j_call: TRBJ1-1
clone_size: NA
d_call: NA
cdr3_nt: TGTGCCACCAGCAGAGAGGGGGGGCGCGTAGCTTTCTTT
cdr3_aa: CATSREGGRVAFF

v_call: TRBV2
j_call: TRBJ2-1
clone_size: NA
d_call: TRBD2
cdr3_nt: TGTGCCAGCACACTAGCGGGAGGGAAAAATGAGCAGTTCTTC
cdr3_aa: CASTLAGGKNEQFF

v_call: TRBV5-1
j_call: TRBJ1-2
clone_size: NA
d_call: NA
cdr3_nt: TGCGCCAGCAGCCCCGGGGGGGCCGTGGGCTATGGCTACACCTTC
cdr3_aa: CASSPGGAVGYGYTF

v_call: TRBV28
j_call: TRBJ1-5
clone_size: NA
d_call: NA
cdr3_nt: TGTGCCAGCAGTTTAAGTTGGGCCAGACGCAATCAGCCCCAGCATTTT
cdr3_aa: CASSLSWARRNQPQHF

v_call: TRBV28
j_call: TRBJ2-1
clone_size: NA
d_call: NA
cdr3_nt: TGTGCCAGCATTCGACTGGGGCGGAACAATGAGCAGTTCTTC
cdr3_aa: CASIRLGRNNEQFF

v_call: TRBV29-1
j_call: TRBJ1-2
clone_size: NA
d_call: NA
cdr3_nt: TGCAGCGTCAGACCGGGAGGCCGGAATGGCTACACCTTC
cdr3_aa: CSVRPGGRNGYTF

v_call: TRBV30
j_call: TRBJ1-2
clone_size: NA
d_call: NA
cdr3_nt: TGTGCCTCTTTCAGGGGTTCTGGCTACACCTTC
cdr3_aa: CASFRGSGYTF

v_call: TRBV11-2
j_call: TRBJ1-3
clone_size: NA
d_call: NA
cdr3_nt: TGTGCCAGCAGTCAACAGGGCAGAAACACCATATATTTT
cdr3_aa: CASSQQGRNTIYF

v_call: TRBV28
j_call: TRBJ2-7
clone_size: NA
d_call: NA
cdr3_nt: TGTGCCAGCAGTTTAGAGAGGGAGCAGTACTTC
cdr3_aa: CASSLEREQYF

v_call: TRBV28
j_call: TRBJ2-7
clone_size: NA
d_call: NA
cdr3_nt: TGTGCCAGCAGTGCGACAAGAACCTACGAGCAGTACTTC
cdr3_aa: CASSATRTYEQYF

v_call: TRBV6-5
j_call: TRBJ2-7
clone_size: NA
d_call: TRBD1
cdr3_nt: TGTGCCAGCACCGACGGTCGACAGGGGGGAAAGCAGTACTTC
cdr3_aa: CASTDGRQGGKQYF

v_call: TRBV27
j_call: TRBJ2-1
clone_size: NA
d_call: TRBD2
cdr3_nt: TGTGCCAGCAGTTTCGGGGGTGGGCGATCCGAAGGACTAGCGGGAAGCTCCTACAATGAGCAGTTCTTC
cdr3_aa: CASSFGGGRSEGLAGSSYNEQFF

v_call: TRBV29-1
j_call: TRBJ2-1
clone_size: NA
d_call: NA
cdr3_nt: TGCAGCGCATTCATGGCCTCCAATGAGCAGTTCTTC
cdr3_aa: CSAFMASNEQFF

v_call: TRBV5-5
j_call: TRBJ1-2
clone_size: NA
d_call: NA
cdr3_nt: TGTGCCAGCAGCTTGGCATCGAGAGGGGGCTACACCTTC
cdr3_aa: CASSLASRGGYTF

v_call: TRBV3-1/TRBV3-2
j_call: TRBJ2-2
clone_size: once
d_call: NA
cdr3_nt: TGTGCCAGCAGCCAAGGAGGTTCCGGGGAGCTGTTTTTT
cdr3_aa: CASSQGGSGELFF

v_call: TRBV11-1
j_call: TRBJ1-1
clone_size: NA
d_call: NA
cdr3_nt: TGTGCCAGCAGCTTAGGGGGGCCGAACACTGAAGCTTTCTTT
cdr3_aa: CASSLGGPNTEAFF

v_call: TRBV4-2
j_call: TRBJ2-3
clone_size: NA
d_call: NA
cdr3_nt: TGTGCCAGCAGCCAGGCTGCCGGGAGTAGGGCAGATACGCAGTATTTT
cdr3_aa: CASSQAAGSRADTQYF

v_call: TRBV2
j_call: TRBJ2-7
clone_size: NA
d_call: TRBD1
cdr3_nt: TGTGCCAGCAGTGAGGCAGGGGGTGGGGAGCAGTACTTC
cdr3_aa: CASSEAGGGEQYF

v_call: TRBV6-4
j_call: TRBJ2-1
clone_size: NA
d_call: NA
cdr3_nt: TGTGCCAGCAGCGAAAGCCATTACTCCTACAATGAGCAGTTCTTC
cdr3_aa: CASSESHYSYNEQFF

v_call: TRBV5-6
j_call: TRBJ2-4
clone_size: NA
d_call: NA
cdr3_nt: TGTGCCAGCAGCTTGGGACAGGGAGGAAGTAGAAACATTCAGTACTTC
cdr3_aa: CASSLGQGGSRNIQYF